Each of the 28 T cell receptor beta chains below was sequenced from the same sample in a study of response to subunit inactivated influenza vaccine. In TCRdb, the RT-PCR reads were re-called with MiXCR into one record per CDR3 protein. The sample gives 280,000 or so distinct CDR3 sequences, roughly a fifth of which show up once; around 9.6% is in the top ten. The sequencing used PBMCs from blood, collected less than 22 months after vaccination. The receptor source for this set is a man between 50 and 69 years old who received an inactivated influenza vaccine.

This clonotype was observed a handful of times. V is TRBV20-1 and J is TRBJ1-5, with D unclear. The CDR3 totals 13 residues. Trimming removed 3 bases from V and 2 bases from J, with 8 bases in between. Per the germline V gene, CDR1 is DFQATT and CDR2 is SNEGSKA (reference sequence). The CDR3 DNA reads TGCAGTGCTAGTAGAGGGCGCAATCAGCCCCAGCATTTT. As protein: CSASRGRNQPQHF.

The sample holds a few counts of this clonotype. For the CDR3, the DNA is TGCGCCAGCAGCCAAACACCCGTCCCCCGTGCAGATACGCAGTATTTT. Protein sequence: CASSQTPVPRADTQYF. This chain links TRBV4-3 with TRBJ2-3; no reliable D call. V lost 2 bases to trimming and J lost 4 bases, with 16 bases between them. Germline lookup yields CDR1 LGHNA and CDR2 YSLEER. This CDR3 region has 16 residues.

There are a few counts of this clonotype. V is TRBV3-1 and J is TRBJ1-1, with D perhaps matching TRBD1 (6 bases). The CDR3 is 13 residues long. With 0 bases removed from V and 10 bases from J, the gap between germline ends came to 12 bases. Germline values: CDR1 LGHDT, CDR2 YNNKEL (reference sequence). The CDR3 sequence: CASSQDVRGPAFF. CDR3 in DNA: TGTGCCAGCAGCCAAGATGTACGGGGGCCAGCTTTCTTT.

The chain has TRBV19 and TRBJ2-6; no clear D. The CDR3 runs to 14 residues. Trimming stripped 0 bases from V and 4 bases from J, with 4 bases between. The germline V gene encodes CDR1 LNHDA and CDR2 SQIVND (reference sequence). CDR3 sequence reads: CASSIDGGANVLTF. The DNA for the CDR3 is TGTGCCAGTAGTATAGATGGAGGGGCCAACGTCCTGACTTTC.

This clonotype was recorded a few times. The genes are TRBV20-1 and TRBJ1-1; 7 bases are shared with TRBD1. The V gene's germline CDR1 is DFQATT and CDR2 SNEGSKA (reference sequence). V lost 6 bases to trimming and J lost 1 base; unmatched junction nucleotides: 8. The CDR3 has 14 residues. CDR3 in amino acids: CSAKKGAGNTEAFF. The CDR3 nucleotides are TGCAGTGCCAAGAAGGGGGCGGGGAACACTGAAGCTTTCTTT.

This chain uses TRBV10-2 with TRBJ2-7; D is unclear. The CDR3 is made up of 14 amino acids. CDR1 is WSHSY, CDR2 SAAADI, per germline. Trimming removed 3 bases from V and 2 bases from J, with 11 bases in between. The CDR3 sequence: CASSEATAPYEQYF. The DNA of the CDR3 is TGCGCCAGCAGTGAAGCCACGGCCCCCTACGAGCAGTACTTC.

The V gene is TRBV6-5, the J gene TRBJ1-2, with TRBD1 as a possible D gene (5 bases). The CDR3 contains 17 residues. Per germline, CDR1 MNHEY and CDR2 SVGAGI. The germline V and J ends were trimmed by 2 bases and 4 bases, with 20 bases remaining between them. The CDR3: CASSYQVAGTPVYGYTF. For the CDR3, the DNA is TGTGCCAGCAGTTACCAGGTTGCGGGGACCCCGGTCTATGGCTACACCTTC.

This clonotype was recorded a few times. V is TRBV10-2 and J is TRBJ1-4; no firm D call. Trimming pared 8 bases from V and 7 bases from J, leaving 14 bases between. The CDR3 runs 13 residues. Germline CDR1 is WSHSY and CDR2 is SAAADI. The CDR3 region has the DNA TGCGCCAGCCAAGTAACCCCGGGTGAAAAACTGTTTTTT. Amino acids: CASQVTPGEKLFF.

This rearrangement joins TRBV28 to TRBJ2-1, with D perhaps TRBD2 (6 bases). The V end lost 6 bases, the J end lost 0 bases, and 15 bases lay between the germline ends. CDR3 length equals 16 residues. The V gene's germline CDR1 is MDHEN and CDR2 SYDVKM. This CDR3 reads CASRASSAGSYNEQFF. The CDR3 nucleotides are TGTGCCAGCAGGGCCTCTAGCGCCGGCTCCTACAATGAGCAGTTCTTC.

The chain is built from TRBV30 and TRBJ1-6; no reliable D call. The CDR3 sequence is 15 residues long. The germline CDR1 and CDR2 sequences are GTSNPN and SVGIG (reference sequence). With 0 bases removed from V and 6 bases from J, the gap between germline ends came to 12 bases. The CDR3 here is CAWSVMSYGNSPLHF. In nucleotides, the CDR3 is TGTGCCTGGAGTGTAATGTCTTACGGTAATTCACCCCTCCACTTT.

In this sample, this clonotype turned up a few times. J is TRBJ2-7 and V is TRBV12-3 or TRBV12-4; unclear D gene. V was cut by 6 bases and J by 0 bases, with 6 bases left in between. There are 12 residues in the CDR3. The CDR3 DNA reads TGTGCCAGCAGGGGGATCTCCTACGAGCAGTACTTC. It translates to CASRGISYEQYF.

This clonotype was seen a few times. V and J are TRBV27 and TRBJ2-1; D is unclear. Germline assignment: CDR1 MNHEY and CDR2 SMNVEV (reference sequence). This CDR3 has 14 residues. Between the trimmed V and J ends, which lost 5 bases and 6 bases, there was a span of 14 bases. For the CDR3, the DNA is TGTGCCAGCAGTAGTTTTTCAACTTTCAATGAGCAGTTCTTC. It yields the protein CASSSFSTFNEQFF.

A few counts support this clonotype. The gene calls are TRBV20-1 and TRBJ2-3; TRBD2 might be the D (6 bases). CDR3 size: 13 residues. Trimming removed 0 bases at V and 8 bases at J, with 12 bases between. In germline, CDR1 is DFQATT, CDR2 SNEGSKA (reference sequence). This chain's CDR3 is CSARDPLEGTQYF. DNA of the CDR3: TGCAGTGCTAGAGATCCTCTGGAGGGTACGCAGTATTTT.

This clonotype was counted a few times. The J gene is TRBJ2-1, the V gene TRBV3-1; D could derive from TRBD1 or TRBD2 (5 bases each). The CDR3 totals 15 residues. CDR1 is LGHDT and CDR2 is YNNKEL in the germline V gene (reference sequence). Trimming removed 4 bases at V and 2 bases at J, with 12 bases between. The CDR3: CASSLRGRPYNEQFF. CDR3 bases: TGTGCCAGCAGCCTGAGGGGACGACCCTACAATGAGCAGTTCTTC.

The rearrangement links TRBV30 to TRBJ1-6, with D unresolved. Trimming left V 0 bases short and J 8 bases short, with 20 bases between. This CDR3 region has 17 residues. CDR1 is GTSNPN, CDR2 SVGIG, per germline (reference sequence). CDR3 DNA: TGTGCCTGGAGTGTACGCCCGACATGGGTGATAGATTCACCCCTCCACTTT. This gives the protein CAWSVRPTWVIDSPLHF.

This clonotype has a handful of counts. The J gene is TRBJ1-4, the V gene TRBV4-2; 12 nucleotides align to TRBD1. The CDR3 length is 16 residues. Trimming took 1 base from V and 6 from J; bases not matched to a gene: 3. The germline CDR1 and CDR2 sequences are LGHNA and YNFKEQ. The CDR3, as DNA: TGTGCCAGCAGCCAAGGGGACAGGGGGCAGGATGAAAAACTGTTTTTT. Translated: CASSQGDRGQDEKLFF.

This chain links TRBV12-3 or TRBV12-4 with TRBJ2-3; the match to TRBD2 covers 10 bases. The CDR3 loop spans 18 amino acids. The J segment lost 0 bases and the V segment lost 6 bases, leaving 12 bases of the junction unmatched. The CDR3 DNA sequence: TGTGCCAGCAGGTCCCTAGCGGGAGAAAGAACTAGCACAGATACGCAGTATTTT. Its protein is CASRSLAGERTSTDTQYF.

The gene calls are TRBV7-3 and TRBJ1-2; D is possibly TRBD1 (5 bases). The CDR3 runs to 15 residues. The V end lost 5 bases, the J end lost 7 bases, and 20 bases lay between the germline ends. CDR1 is SGHTA, CDR2 FQGTGA, per germline. The CDR3 DNA sequence: TGTGCCAGCAGCCCTTCCGGGACGTCGGGGGGTGGCTACACCTTC. Protein: CASSPSGTSGGGYTF.

The sample holds one count of this clonotype. V usage is TRBV6-5 and J usage is TRBJ2-5; D gene unclear. This CDR3 spans 16 amino acids. The V gene lost 5 bases and the J gene lost 2 bases, with 18 bases spanning the gap. Per germline, CDR1 MNHEY and CDR2 SVGAGI. The CDR3 loop reads CASSNHATAFQETQYF. CDR3 DNA: TGTGCCAGCAGTAACCACGCAACAGCTTTTCAAGAGACCCAGTACTTC.

This sequence joins TRBV11-2 and TRBJ1-6; no clear D gene. CDR1 SGHAT and CDR2 FQNNGV come from the germline V gene. This CDR3 contains 14 residues. Trimming removed 0 bases at V and 9 bases at J, with 9 bases between. CDR3 DNA: TGTGCCAGCAGCTTAGATTCCCCAAGTTCACCCCTCCACTTT. It translates to CASSLDSPSSPLHF.

V and J are TRBV5-1 and TRBJ2-7; D unclear. The CDR3 is 14 residues long. V lost 1 base and J lost 5, with 13 bases in between. Germline CDR1 reads SGHRS; CDR2 reads YFSETQ. The CDR3 DNA is TGCGCCAGCAGCTTGTATCTGACATCAGACGAGCAGTACTTC. Protein: CASSLYLTSDEQYF.

This chain connects TRBV30 to TRBJ1-1; D not resolved. The ends were cut back, 3 bases at V and 6 bases at J, with 14 bases in the middle. The germline V gene has CDR1 GTSNPN and CDR2 SVGIG (reference sequence). CDR3 size: 13 residues. For the CDR3, the DNA is TGTGCCTGGAGGTTGGGAGCCCAAGCTGAAGCTTTCTTT. As protein: CAWRLGAQAEAFF.

V is TRBV11-2 and J is TRBJ2-3; D is possibly TRBD1 (6 bases). The germline V gene has CDR1 SGHAT and CDR2 FQNNGV. CDR3 length: 13 amino acids. V lost 6 bases, J lost 4 bases, and 11 bases lay in between. The CDR3 coding sequence is TGTGCCAGCAGAGATGACAGGCCAGATACGCAGTATTTT. This translates into CASRDDRPDTQYF.

This clonotype was picked up one time. The V call is TRBV7-9, the J call TRBJ2-5; D possibly corresponds to TRBD1 (6 bases). This CDR3 is 15 amino acids long. The V gene's germline CDR1 is SEHNR and CDR2 FQNEAQ (reference sequence). Between the trimmed V and J ends, which lost 5 bases and 1 base, there was a span of 14 bases. CDR3 sequence reads: CASSPRTASQETQYF. CDR3 sequence (DNA): TGTGCCAGCAGCCCCAGGACAGCCTCCCAAGAGACCCAGTACTTC.

V is TRBV28 and J is TRBJ1-4, with 7 bases matching TRBD1. The V gene end was trimmed by 5 bases and the J gene end by 8 bases; junction bases not matched to a gene: 11. There are 15 residues in the CDR3. In germline, CDR1 is MDHEN, CDR2 SYDVKM. CDR3 bases: TGTGCCAGCAGTCGCCCACAGGGGACGGGGGAAAAACTGTTTTTT. This encodes CASSRPQGTGEKLFF. Full variable domain (missing parts from reference TRBV28 and TRBJ1-4): DVKVTQSSRYLVKRTGEKVFLECVQDMDHENMFWYRQDPGLGLRLIYFSYDVKMKEKGDIPEGYSVSREKKERFSLILESASTNQTSMYLCASSRPQGTGEKLFFGSGTQLSVL.

This clonotype was observed a handful of times. The rearrangement links TRBV19 to TRBJ2-2; 8 nucleotides line up with TRBD1. CDR3 length: 16 amino acids. Trimming took 1 base from V and 3 from J; bases not matched to a gene: 4. Germline-derived CDR1 and CDR2 are LNHDA and SQIVND (reference sequence). DNA of the CDR3: TGTGCCAGTAGTATAGCGACAGGGGCGCACACCGGGGAGCTGTTTTTT. Translation gives CASSIATGAHTGELFF.

This clonotype was detected many times. The chain joins TRBV4-3 to TRBJ2-7, with 10 bases matching TRBD1. With V trimmed by 5 bases and J by 0 bases, 4 bases remained unmatched. The CDR3 loop spans 15 amino acids. CDR1 and CDR2 from the germline V gene are LGHNA and YSLEER. The CDR3 coding sequence is TGCGCCAGCAGCTTAAGGACAGGGGGCTCCTACGAGCAGTACTTC. It translates to CASSLRTGGSYEQYF.

This clonotype was detected a few times. The gene calls are TRBV3-1 and TRBJ1-6; no reliable D call. V was clipped by 1 base and J by 8 bases, with 15 bases between them. Germline-derived CDR1 and CDR2 are LGHDT and YNNKEL (reference sequence). This CDR3 contains 16 residues. The CDR3, as DNA: TGTGCCAGCAGCCAAGGTCTTCGCTTAAACTATTCACCCCTCCACTTT. Protein product: CASSQGLRLNYSPLHF.